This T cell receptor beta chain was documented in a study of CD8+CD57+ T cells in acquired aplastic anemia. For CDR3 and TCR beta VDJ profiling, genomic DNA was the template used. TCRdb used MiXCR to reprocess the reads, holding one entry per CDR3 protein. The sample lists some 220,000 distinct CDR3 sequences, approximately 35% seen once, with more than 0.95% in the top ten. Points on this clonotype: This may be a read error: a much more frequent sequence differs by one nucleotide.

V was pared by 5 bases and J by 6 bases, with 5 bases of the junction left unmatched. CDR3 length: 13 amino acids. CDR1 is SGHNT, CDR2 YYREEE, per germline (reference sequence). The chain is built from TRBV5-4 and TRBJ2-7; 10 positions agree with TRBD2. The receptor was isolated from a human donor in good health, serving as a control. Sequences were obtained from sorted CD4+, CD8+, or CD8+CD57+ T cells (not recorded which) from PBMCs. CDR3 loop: CASSQLAGAEQYF. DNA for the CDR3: TGTGCCAGCAGTCAGCTAGCGGGAGCCGAGCAGTACTTC. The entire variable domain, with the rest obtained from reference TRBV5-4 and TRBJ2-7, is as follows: ETGVTQSPTHLIKTRGQQVTLRCSSQSGHNTVSWYQQALGQGPQFIFQYYREEENGRGNFPPRFSGLQFPNYSSELNVNALELDDSALYLCASSQLAGAEQYFGPGTRLTVT.